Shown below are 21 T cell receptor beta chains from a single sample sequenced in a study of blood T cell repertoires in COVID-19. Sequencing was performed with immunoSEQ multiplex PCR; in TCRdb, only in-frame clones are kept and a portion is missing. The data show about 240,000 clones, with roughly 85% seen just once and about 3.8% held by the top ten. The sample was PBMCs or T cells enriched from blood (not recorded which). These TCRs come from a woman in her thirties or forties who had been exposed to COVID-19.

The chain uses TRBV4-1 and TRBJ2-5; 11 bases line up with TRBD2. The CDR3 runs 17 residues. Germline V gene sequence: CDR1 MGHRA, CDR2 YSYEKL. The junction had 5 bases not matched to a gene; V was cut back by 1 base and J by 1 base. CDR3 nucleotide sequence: TGCGCCAGCAGCCAAGGAGACGGACTAGCGGGCCAAGAGACCCAGTACTTC. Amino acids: CASSQGDGLAGQETQYF.

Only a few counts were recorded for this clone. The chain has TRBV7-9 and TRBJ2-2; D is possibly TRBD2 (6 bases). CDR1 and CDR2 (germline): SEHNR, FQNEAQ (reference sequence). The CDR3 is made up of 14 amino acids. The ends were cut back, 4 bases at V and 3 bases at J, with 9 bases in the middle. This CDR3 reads CASSSGEHTGELFF. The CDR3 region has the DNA TGTGCCAGCAGCTCGGGAGAGCACACCGGGGAGCTGTTTTTT. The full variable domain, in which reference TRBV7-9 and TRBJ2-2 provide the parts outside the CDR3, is DTGVSQNPRHKITKRGQNVTFRCDPISEHNRLYWYRQTLGQGPEFLTYFQNEAQLEKSRLLSDRFSAERPKGSFSTLEIQRTEQGDSAMYLCASSSGEHTGELFFGEGSRLTVL.

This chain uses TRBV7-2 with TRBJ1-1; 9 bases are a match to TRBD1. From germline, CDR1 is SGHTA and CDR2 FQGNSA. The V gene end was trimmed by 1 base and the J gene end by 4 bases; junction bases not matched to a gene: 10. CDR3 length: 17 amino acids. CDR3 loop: CASSLGYRGPSGTEAFF. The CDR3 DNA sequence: TGTGCCAGCAGCTTAGGCTACAGGGGGCCAAGTGGCACTGAAGCTTTCTTT.

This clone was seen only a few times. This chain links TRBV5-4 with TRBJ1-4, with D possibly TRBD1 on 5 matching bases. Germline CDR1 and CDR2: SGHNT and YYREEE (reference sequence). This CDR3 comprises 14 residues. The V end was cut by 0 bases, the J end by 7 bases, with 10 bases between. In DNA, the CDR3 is TGTGCCAGCAGCTTGGGGCGCGGGACTGAAAAACTGTTTTTT. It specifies CASSLGRGTEKLFF.

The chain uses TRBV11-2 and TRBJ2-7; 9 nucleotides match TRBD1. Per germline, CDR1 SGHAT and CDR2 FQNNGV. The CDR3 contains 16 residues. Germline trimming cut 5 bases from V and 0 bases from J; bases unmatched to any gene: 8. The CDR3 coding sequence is TGTGCCAGCAGCCAACTGGACAGGGGACTCTCCTACGAGCAGTACTTC. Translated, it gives CASSQLDRGLSYEQYF.

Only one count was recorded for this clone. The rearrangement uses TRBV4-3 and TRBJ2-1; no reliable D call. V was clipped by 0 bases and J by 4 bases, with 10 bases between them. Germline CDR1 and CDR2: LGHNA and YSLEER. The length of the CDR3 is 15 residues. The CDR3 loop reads CASSQENPVYNEQFF. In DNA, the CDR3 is TGCGCCAGCAGCCAAGAAAACCCGGTATACAATGAGCAGTTCTTC.

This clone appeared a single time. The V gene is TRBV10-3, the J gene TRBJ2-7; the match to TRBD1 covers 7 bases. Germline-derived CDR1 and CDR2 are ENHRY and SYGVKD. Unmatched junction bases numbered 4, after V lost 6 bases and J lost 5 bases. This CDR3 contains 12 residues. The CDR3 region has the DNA TGTGCCATCAGCTTAGACAGGGACGAGCAGTACTTC. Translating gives CAISLDRDEQYF.

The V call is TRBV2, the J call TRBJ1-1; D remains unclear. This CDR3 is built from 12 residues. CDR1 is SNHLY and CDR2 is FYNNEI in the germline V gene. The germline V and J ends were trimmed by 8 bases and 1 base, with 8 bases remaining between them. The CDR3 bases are TGTGCCAGCGCGTCAAAGAACACTGAAGCTTTCTTT. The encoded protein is CASASKNTEAFF.

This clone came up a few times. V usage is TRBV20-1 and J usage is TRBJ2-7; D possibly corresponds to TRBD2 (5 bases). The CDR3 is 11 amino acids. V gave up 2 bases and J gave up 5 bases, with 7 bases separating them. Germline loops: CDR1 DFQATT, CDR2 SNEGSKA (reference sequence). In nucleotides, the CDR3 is TGCAGTGCTAGATTCGGGAACGAGCAGTACTTC. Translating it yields CSARFGNEQYF.

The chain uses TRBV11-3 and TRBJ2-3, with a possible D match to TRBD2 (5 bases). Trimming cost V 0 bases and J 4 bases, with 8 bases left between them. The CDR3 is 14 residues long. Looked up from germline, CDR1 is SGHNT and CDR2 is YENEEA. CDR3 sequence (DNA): TGTGCCAGCAGCTTAGACCCGAGGGCAGATACGCAGTATTTT. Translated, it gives CASSLDPRADTQYF. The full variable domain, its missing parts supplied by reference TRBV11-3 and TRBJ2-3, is EAGVVQSPRYKIIEKKQPVAFWCNPISGHNTLYWYLQNLGQGPELLIRYENEEAVDDSQLPKDRFSAERLKGVDSTLKIQPAELGDSAVYLCASSLDPRADTQYFGPGTRLTVL.

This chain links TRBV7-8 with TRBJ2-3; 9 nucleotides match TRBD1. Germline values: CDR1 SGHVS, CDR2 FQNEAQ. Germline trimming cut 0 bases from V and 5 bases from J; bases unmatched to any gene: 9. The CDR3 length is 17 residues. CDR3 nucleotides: TGTGCCAGCAGCTTAGCTCTGGGACAGGGAGTAGTAGATACGCAGTATTTT. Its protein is CASSLALGQGVVDTQYF.

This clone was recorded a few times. Written as DNA, the CDR3 is TGCGCCAGCAGCCAATTGGGCCGGAATCAGCCCCAGCATTTT. Translation: CASSQLGRNQPQHF. V is TRBV4-3 and J is TRBJ1-5; the D is unclear. CDR1 and CDR2 (germline): LGHNA, YSLEER. CDR3 size: 14 residues. V lost 2 bases and J 4 bases, leaving 9 bases between the germline ends.

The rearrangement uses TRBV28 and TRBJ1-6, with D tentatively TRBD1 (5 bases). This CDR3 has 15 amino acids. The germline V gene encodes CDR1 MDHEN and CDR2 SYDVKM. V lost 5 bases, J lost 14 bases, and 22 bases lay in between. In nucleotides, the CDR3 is TGTGCCAGCAGTCCCCCGACAGATCAAATGAGGTCCCTCCACTTT. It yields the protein CASSPPTDQMRSLHF.

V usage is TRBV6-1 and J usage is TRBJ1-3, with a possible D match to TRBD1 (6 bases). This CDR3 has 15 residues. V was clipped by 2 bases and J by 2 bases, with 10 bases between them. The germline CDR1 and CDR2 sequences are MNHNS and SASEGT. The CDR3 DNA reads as TGTGCCAGCAGTGAATCGCCAGGGGCTGGAAACACCATATATTTT. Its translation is CASSESPGAGNTIYF.

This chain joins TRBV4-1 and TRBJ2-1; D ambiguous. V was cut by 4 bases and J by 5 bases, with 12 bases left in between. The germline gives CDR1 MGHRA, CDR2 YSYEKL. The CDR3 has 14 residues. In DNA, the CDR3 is TGCGCCAGCAGCCCCTCCAACCGGGACAATGAGCAGTTCTTC. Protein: CASSPSNRDNEQFF.

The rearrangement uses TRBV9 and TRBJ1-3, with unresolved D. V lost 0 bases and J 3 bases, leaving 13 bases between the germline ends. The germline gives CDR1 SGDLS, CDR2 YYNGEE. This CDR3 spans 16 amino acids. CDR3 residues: CASSVGAGTDGNTIYF. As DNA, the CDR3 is TGTGCCAGCAGCGTAGGGGCAGGAACTGATGGAAACACCATATATTTT.

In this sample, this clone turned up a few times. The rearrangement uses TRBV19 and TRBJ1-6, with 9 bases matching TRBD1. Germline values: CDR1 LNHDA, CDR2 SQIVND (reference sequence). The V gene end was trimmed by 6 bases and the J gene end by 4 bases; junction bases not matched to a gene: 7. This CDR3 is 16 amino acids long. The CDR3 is CASSAGTGTYNSPLHF. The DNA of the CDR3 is TGTGCCAGTAGCGCCGGGACAGGGACGTATAATTCACCCCTCCACTTT.

The CDR3 nucleotides are TGTGCCAGCAGCTTGGTCTCTTATTGGGGGACAGCATCGGATACGCAGTATTTT. It codes for CASSLVSYWGTASDTQYF. The rearrangement uses TRBV5-4 and TRBJ2-3; 7 bases align to TRBD1. The V gene's germline CDR1 is SGHNT and CDR2 YYREEE (reference sequence). The CDR3 covers 18 residues. J lost 6 bases, V lost 0 bases, and 16 bases had no gene match.

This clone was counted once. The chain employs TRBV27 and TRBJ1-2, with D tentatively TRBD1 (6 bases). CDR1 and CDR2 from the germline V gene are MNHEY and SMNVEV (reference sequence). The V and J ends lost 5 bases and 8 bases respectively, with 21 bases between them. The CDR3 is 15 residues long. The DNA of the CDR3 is TGTGCCAGCAGTATAATACAGGGATCCGTCCGAGGCTACACCTTC. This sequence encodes CASSIIQGSVRGYTF.

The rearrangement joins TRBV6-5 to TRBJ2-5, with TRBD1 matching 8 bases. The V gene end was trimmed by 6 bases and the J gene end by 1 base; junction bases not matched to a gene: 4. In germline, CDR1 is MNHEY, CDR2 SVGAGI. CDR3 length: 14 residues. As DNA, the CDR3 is TGTGCCAGCAGAGAGACAGGGGCCCAAGAGACCCAGTACTTC. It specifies CASRETGAQETQYF.

For the CDR3, the DNA is TGTGCCAGCAGTTTTGGGGACAGGGGAGACATTCAGTACTTC. Translation gives CASSFGDRGDIQYF. V gene TRBV6-2 or TRBV6-3 combines with J gene TRBJ2-4; 10 bases map to TRBD1. The CDR3 consists of 14 residues. J lost 8 bases, V lost 4 bases, and 5 bases had no gene match. CDR1 is MNHEY and CDR2 is SVGEGT in the germline V gene.